Shown below are 25 T cell receptor beta chains from a single sample sequenced in a study of graft-versus-host responses after intestinal transplantation (dated by TCRdb to the early 2020s). Library method: the immunoSEQ multiplex PCR assay. In TCRdb, the immuneACCESS table is reduced to in-frame sequences with V and J assigned. These tables do not hold every clone; where another copy was compared, an unresolved V gene accounts for under half, and the others remain unexplained. This sample is represented by 25,000 to 35,000 clones; roughly nine tenths of them were singletons. The ten top clones hold around a tenth of the sample. The material was PBMCs, obtained about 420 days after intestinal transplantation. The receptors were gathered from a human patient who received an intestinal transplant, so some T cells may come from the graft donor.

The chain recombines TRBV7-2 with TRBJ2-1; 14 nucleotides match TRBD2. With V trimmed by 3 bases and J by 9 bases, 13 bases remained unmatched. There are 18 residues in the CDR3. Germline V lookup: CDR1 SGHTA, CDR2 FQGNSA. The chain's CDR3 is CASSFSLGTSGGVGEQFF. The CDR3 DNA sequence: TGTGCCAGCAGCTTTTCATTAGGGACTAGCGGGGGTGTTGGTGAGCAGTTCTTC.

The CDR3 region is CASSHSGTSGSGLVETQYF. The DNA of the CDR3 is TGTGCCAGCAGCCATTCCGGGACTAGCGGGAGTGGGTTGGTGGAGACCCAGTACTTC. The chain couples TRBV4-2 to TRBJ2-5; TRBD2 agrees at 14 bases. Trimming removed 3 bases from V and 5 bases from J; junction bases left unmatched: 14. CDR3 length: 19 residues. The germline gives CDR1 LGHNA, CDR2 YNFKEQ.

As DNA, the CDR3 is TGTGCCAGCAGTTTCTCCAACTCCTACGAGCAGTACTTC. Translating it yields CASSFSNSYEQYF. The chain has TRBV28 and TRBJ2-7; D is unclear. V was trimmed by 3 bases and J by 0 bases, leaving 6 bases between them. Germline values: CDR1 MDHEN, CDR2 SYDVKM. The CDR3 length is 13 residues.

The chain employs TRBV16 and TRBJ2-5; 7 bases line up with TRBD1. Germline values: CDR1 KGHSY, CDR2 FQNENV. The V and J ends lost 3 bases and 2 bases, in that order; junction bases with no gene match: 6. This CDR3 is 15 amino acids long. The chain's CDR3 is CASSQPGTEQETQYF. CDR3 bases: TGTGCCAGCAGCCAGCCAGGGACAGAGCAAGAGACCCAGTACTTC.

The chain links TRBV13 to TRBJ2-1; a weak D match, TRBD2 (5 bases). The CDR3 runs to 14 residues. V lost 1 base to trimming and J lost 4 bases, with 8 bases between them. In germline, CDR1 is PRHDT, CDR2 FYEKMQ (reference sequence). The CDR3 protein is CASSLAGSYNEQFF. The CDR3 DNA is TGTGCCAGCAGCTTAGCGGGGAGTTACAATGAGCAGTTCTTC. Full variable domain (remainder filled in from reference TRBV13 and TRBJ2-1): AAGVIQSPRHLIKEKRETATLKCYPIPRHDTVYWYQQGPGQDPQFLISFYEKMQSDKGSIPDRFSAQQFSDYHSELNMSSLELGDSALYFCASSLAGSYNEQFFGPGTRLTVL.

With regard to this clone: Its ends do not fully match the called genes, so a read error is possible. V and J are TRBV6-1 and TRBJ1-1, with D possibly TRBD1 on 6 matching bases. The CDR3 is 13 amino acids. Germline CDR1 MNHNS, CDR2 SASEGT. Written as DNA, the CDR3 is TGTGCCAGCAGGGAAGGACAGTACACTGAAGCTTTCTTT. This sequence encodes CASREGQYTEAFF.

The V gene is TRBV6-6, the J gene TRBJ1-3; D is uncertain. CDR1 MNHNY and CDR2 SVGAGI come from the germline V gene (reference sequence). V lost 7 bases to trimming and J lost 4 bases, with 14 bases between them. The CDR3 contains 14 residues. CDR3 nucleotides: TGTGCCAGCACCCCTACGCTAGTGGGAAACACCATATATTTT. Residues: CASTPTLVGNTIYF.

The chain is built from TRBV28 and TRBJ1-2; D may be TRBD1 (6 bases). The CDR3 is 14 amino acids. Germline V gene lookup returns CDR1 MDHEN and CDR2 SYDVKM. Trimming cost V 2 bases and J 4 bases, with 11 bases left between them. DNA of the CDR3: TGTGCCAGCAGTTTAGCAGGGGAAGTCTATGGCTACACCTTC. Its translation is CASSLAGEVYGYTF.

The chain employs TRBV5-1 and TRBJ2-3; the D gene is possibly TRBD2 (6 bases). V lost 5 bases to trimming and J lost 0 bases, with 7 bases between them. The CDR3 is 13 amino acids. The germline gives CDR1 SGHRS, CDR2 YFSETQ. DNA for the CDR3: TGCGCCAGCAGTGGGACTAGCACAGATACGCAGTATTTT. It translates to CASSGTSTDTQYF.

The V gene is TRBV6-5, the J gene TRBJ2-7, with D unresolved. The CDR3 covers 15 residues. Trimming took 2 bases from V and 2 from J, leaving 13 bases between them. Germline CDR1 reads MNHEY; CDR2 reads SVGAGI. CDR3 DNA sequence: TGTGCCAGCAGTTACAGAACCGGATCTACCTACGAGCAGTACTTC. The encoded protein is CASSYRTGSTYEQYF.

This chain links TRBV7-2 with TRBJ1-4; no reliable D call. Trimming shortened V by 4 bases and J by 8 bases, and 14 bases separated the two germline ends. The CDR3 has 14 residues. Germline V CDR1 and CDR2: SGHTA, FQGNSA. Here the CDR3 DNA reads TGTGCCAGCAGCTCATGGATAGGGAAGGAAAAACTGTTTTTT. The encoded protein is CASSSWIGKEKLFF.

V gene TRBV6-5 combines with J gene TRBJ1-1; D is perhaps TRBD1 (6 bases). Trimming shortened V by 6 bases and J by 5 bases, and 16 bases separated the two germline ends. Germline CDR1 and CDR2: MNHEY and SVGAGI. CDR3 length: 14 amino acids. CDR3 sequence (DNA): TGTGCCAGCAGAGCAGGGGTGTGGGGTACTGAAGCTTTCTTT. It is translated as CASRAGVWGTEAFF.

The chain uses TRBV6-5 and TRBJ2-7, with D possibly being TRBD1 (5 bases). The CDR3 runs to 13 residues. V was trimmed by 5 bases and J by 2 bases, leaving 10 bases between them. Germline assignment: CDR1 MNHEY and CDR2 SVGAGI. The CDR3 reads CASSVRQPYEQYF. In DNA, the CDR3 is TGTGCCAGCAGTGTTCGACAGCCCTACGAGCAGTACTTC.

The chain couples TRBV11-2 to TRBJ2-5; TRBD1 matches at 7 bases. With V trimmed by 5 bases and J by 5 bases, 5 bases remained unmatched. This CDR3 contains 13 residues. The germline CDR1 and CDR2 sequences are SGHAT and FQNNGV. CDR3 nucleotides: TGTGCCAGCAGCAGCAGGGGGACCGAGACCCAGTACTTC. It encodes CASSSRGTETQYF.

The V and J genes are TRBV5-1 and TRBJ2-2, with 11 positions matching TRBD2. Unmatched junction bases numbered 2, after V lost 6 bases and J lost 4 bases. This CDR3 region has 14 residues. The V gene's germline CDR1 is SGHRS and CDR2 YFSETQ. The CDR3 DNA follows: TGCGCCAGCAATAGCGGGAGGGGCACCGGGGAGCTGTTTTTT. Its translation is CASNSGRGTGELFF.

This chain connects TRBV7-9 to TRBJ2-1; 11 bases match TRBD2. Germline V lookup: CDR1 SEHNR, CDR2 FQNEAQ (reference sequence). V lost 5 bases, J lost 2 bases, and 5 bases stayed unmatched. The CDR3 has 16 residues. The CDR3 sequence: CASSRATSGAYNEQFF. The CDR3 DNA sequence: TGTGCCAGCAGCCGCGCGACTAGCGGGGCCTACAATGAGCAGTTCTTC.

This rearrangement joins TRBV28 to TRBJ2-7, with D uncertain. V lost 7 bases, J lost 0 bases, and 10 bases lay in between. Germline CDR1 is MDHEN and CDR2 is SYDVKM. The CDR3 has 13 residues. CDR3 loop: CASNLGSSYEQYF. The CDR3 DNA is TGTGCCAGCAATCTGGGTAGCTCCTACGAGCAGTACTTC.

This CDR3 reads CSARTGGEAFF. The CDR3 DNA sequence: TGCAGTGCTAGAACGGGGGGTGAAGCTTTCTTT. The genes are TRBV20-1 and TRBJ1-1; TRBD1 is a possible D gene (5 bases). With 2 bases removed from V and 7 bases from J, the gap between germline ends came to 8 bases. This CDR3 is built from 11 residues. Germline loops: CDR1 DFQATT, CDR2 SNEGSKA (reference sequence).

The V call is TRBV4-1, the J call TRBJ1-4; D is unresolved. V lost 0 bases and J lost 7, with 12 bases in between. This CDR3 is 15 amino acids long. The V gene's germline CDR1 is MGHRA and CDR2 YSYEKL. CDR3 sequence: CASSQELDPSEKLFF. CDR3 coding DNA: TGCGCCAGCAGCCAAGAGTTGGACCCAAGTGAAAAACTGTTTTTT.

The V and J genes are TRBV7-9 and TRBJ2-7, with a tentative D call TRBD1 (6 bases). V was pared by 6 bases and J by 6 bases, with 18 bases between. The CDR3 length is 14 residues. The germline gives CDR1 SEHNR, CDR2 FQNEAQ (reference sequence). CDR3 bases: TGTGCCAGCAGTTTCGAACAGGGCTTTGGCGAGCAGTACTTC. It codes for CASSFEQGFGEQYF.

This rearrangement joins TRBV10-2 to TRBJ2-3; no firm D call. The length of the CDR3 is 12 residues. Trimming cost V 0 bases and J 5 bases, with 3 bases left between them. Germline CDR1 reads WSHSY; CDR2 reads SAAADI. Written as DNA, the CDR3 is TGCGCCAGCAGTGAGTCCGTAGATACGCAGTATTTT. Encoded protein: CASSESVDTQYF.

The chain links TRBV6-1 to TRBJ1-5; perhaps TRBD1 as D (6 bases). Germline assignment: CDR1 MNHNS and CDR2 SASEGT. The CDR3 has 14 amino acids. Between the trimmed V and J ends, which lost 2 bases and 7 bases, there was a span of 12 bases. The CDR3 region is CASSENSGEQPQHF. CDR3 bases: TGTGCCAGCAGTGAAAACTCAGGGGAACAGCCCCAGCATTTT.

V usage is TRBV5-4 and J usage is TRBJ2-7; 7 nucleotides line up with TRBD1. The CDR3 sequence is 15 residues long. V was pared by 3 bases and J by 3 bases, with 9 bases of the junction left unmatched. CDR1 is SGHNT and CDR2 is YYREEE in the germline V gene (reference sequence). The CDR3 DNA reads as TGTGCCAGCAGCTCCAAGACAGGGAGCTTCTACGAGCAGTACTTC. It translates to CASSSKTGSFYEQYF. Combining the CDR3 with reference TRBV5-4 and TRBJ2-7 gives the whole variable domain ETGVTQSPTHLIKTRGQQVTLRCSSQSGHNTVSWYQQALGQGPQFIFQYYREEENGRGNFPPRFSGLQFPNYSSELNVNALELDDSALYLCASSSKTGSFYEQYFGPGTRLTVT.

This clone came up once. V gene TRBV13 combines with J gene TRBJ2-3; D possibly uses TRBD1 or TRBD2 (5 bases each). The CDR3 length is 20 residues. Trimming took off 0 bases at V and 6 bases at J, with 28 bases between the two ends. From germline, CDR1 is PRHDT and CDR2 FYEKMQ (reference sequence). CDR3 bases: TGTGCCAGCAGCTTAGGGATAAGGGACGGCCTCAGGCCTGGGTCGGATACGCAGTATTTT. It yields the protein CASSLGIRDGLRPGSDTQYF.

This clone was counted between two and nine times. The V and J genes are TRBV6-6 and TRBJ1-6, with D perhaps matching TRBD1 (5 bases). Germline V gene sequence: CDR1 MNHNY, CDR2 SVGAGI (reference sequence). The CDR3 is 16 residues long. The germline V and J ends were trimmed by 4 bases and 2 bases, with 12 bases remaining between them. The CDR3 protein is CASSFEGHPYNSPLHF. The CDR3 nucleotides are TGTGCCAGCAGTTTTGAGGGGCACCCCTATAATTCACCCCTCCACTTT.